This T cell receptor beta chain stems from a study of blood T cell repertoires in COVID-19. The wider study: Material from acute and convalescent COVID-19 was sourced from the United States, Italy and Spain. In each case, the material was cDNA or gDNA derived from T cells, B-cell-depleted T cells, or PBMCs.

V lost 5 bases and J 7 bases, leaving 14 bases between the germline ends. Per germline, CDR1 MNHEY and CDR2 SVGAGI. This CDR3 has 13 residues. The protocol was immunoSEQ multiplex PCR, while the TCRdb copy is restricted to in-frame clones and leaves out a portion. The table records roughly 180,000 clones, roughly 84% of them present only once. This sequence was found in a woman over 75 with active or convalescent COVID-19. The chain joins TRBV6-5 to TRBJ1-1, with D perhaps matching TRBD1 (6 bases). Sequencing was carried out using peripheral blood. CDR3 region: CASSQTGSGEAFF. CDR3 coding DNA: TGTGCCAGCAGTCAAACAGGGTCCGGTGAAGCTTTCTTT.